Below, one T cell receptor (beta chain) is given with its context. Its antigen is not identified. This sample was taken from a study of T cell responses to AZD1222 COVID-19 vaccine. The table came from immunoSEQ multiplex PCR; TCRdb's copy has only in-frame clones and leaves some out. The table has just over 150,000 clones, 85% to 90% seen once. Germline CDR1 SEHNR, CDR2 FQNEAQ (reference sequence). CDR3 length: 13 residues. The V and J ends lost 10 bases and 9 bases, in that order; junction bases with no gene match: 10. Overall study results and limits: Unmutated variant regions are reportedly targeted by nearly half of spike-specific TCRs. Repertoires were sampled only after the peak T cell response. A mostly white British donor set with more females was recruited, and clonal diversity was possibly underestimated.

This chain links TRBV7-9 with TRBJ2-1, with TRBD2 matching 9 bases. The sample in question was peripheral blood, obtained 28 days after the second AZD1222 dose. The receptor was derived from an adult who received the AZD1222 COVID-19 vaccine. CDR3 loop: CAIGGGRAAEQFF. The DNA for the CDR3 is TGTGCCATAGGTGGCGGGAGGGCCGCTGAGCAGTTCTTC. The whole variable domain, remainder taken from reference TRBV7-9 and TRBJ2-1, is DTGVSQNPRHKITKRGQNVTFRCDPISEHNRLYWYRQTLGQGPEFLTYFQNEAQLEKSRLLSDRFSAERPKGSFSTLEIQRTEQGDSAMYLCAIGGGRAAEQFFGPGTRLTVL.